This T cell receptor beta chain was sequenced during a study of OX40 agonist ivuxolimab in advanced cancers. The CDR3 loop spans 16 amino acids. CDR1 is MRHNA and CDR2 is SNTAGT in the germline V gene. J gave up 0 bases and V 0 bases, and 0 bases lay outside the gene matches. The assay was immunoSEQ multiplex PCR, and TCRdb's table has in-frame clones only and misses some. The table lists tens of thousands of clones, around 94% of them singletons, with about 10% in the top ten. The J gene is TRBJ2-1, the V gene TRBV6-4, with 9 bases that match TRBD2. This material consisted of CD4+ or CD8+ T cells sorted from blood, taken in a trial of the OX40 agonist ivuxolimab. This clonotype originated in an adult with an advanced solid tumor such as melanoma, head and neck, liver or kidney cancer. CDR3 region: CASSDSGLASYNEQFF. The DNA of the CDR3 is TGTGCCAGCAGTGACTCGGGACTAGCCTCCTACAATGAGCAGTTCTTC.